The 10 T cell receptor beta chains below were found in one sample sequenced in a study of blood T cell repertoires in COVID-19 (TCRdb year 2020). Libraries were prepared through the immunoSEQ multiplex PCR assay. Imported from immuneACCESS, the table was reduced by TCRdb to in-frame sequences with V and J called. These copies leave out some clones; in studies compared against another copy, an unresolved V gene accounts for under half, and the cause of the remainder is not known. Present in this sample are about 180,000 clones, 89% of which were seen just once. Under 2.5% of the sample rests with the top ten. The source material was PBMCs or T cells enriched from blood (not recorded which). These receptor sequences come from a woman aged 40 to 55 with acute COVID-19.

The DNA of the CDR3 is TGTGCCTGCTGGGACCCCCGGCGGGGAGATACGCAGTATTTT. Encoded protein: CACWDPRRGDTQYF. The chain couples TRBV30 to TRBJ2-3, with a weak D call TRBD2 (6 bases). CDR3 length: 14 amino acids. Germline V CDR1 and CDR2: GTSNPN, SVGIG (reference sequence). Trimming shortened V by 6 bases and J by 5 bases, and 18 bases separated the two germline ends. The whole variable domain, filled in from reference TRBV30 and TRBJ2-3, reads SQTIHQWPATLVQPVGSPLSLECTVEGTSNPNLYWYRQAAGRGLQLLFYSVGIGQISSEVPQNLSASRPQDRQFILSSKKLLLSDSGFYLCACWDPRRGDTQYFGPGTRLTVL.

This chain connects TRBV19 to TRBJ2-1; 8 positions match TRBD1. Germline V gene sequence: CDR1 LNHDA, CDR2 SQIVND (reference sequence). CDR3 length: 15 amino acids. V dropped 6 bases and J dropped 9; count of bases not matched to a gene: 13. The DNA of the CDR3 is TGTGCCAGTAGAATTACAGGGGGAGGTCTTCCTGAGCAGTTCTTC. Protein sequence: CASRITGGGLPEQFF.

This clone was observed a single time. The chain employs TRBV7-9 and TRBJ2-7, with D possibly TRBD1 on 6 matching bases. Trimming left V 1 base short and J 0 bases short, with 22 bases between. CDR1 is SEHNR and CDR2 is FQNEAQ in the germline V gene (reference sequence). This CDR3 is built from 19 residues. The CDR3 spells CASSLGSAGGHPFSYEQYF. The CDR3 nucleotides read TGTGCCAGCAGCTTAGGGTCGGCTGGGGGACACCCCTTCTCCTACGAGCAGTACTTC.

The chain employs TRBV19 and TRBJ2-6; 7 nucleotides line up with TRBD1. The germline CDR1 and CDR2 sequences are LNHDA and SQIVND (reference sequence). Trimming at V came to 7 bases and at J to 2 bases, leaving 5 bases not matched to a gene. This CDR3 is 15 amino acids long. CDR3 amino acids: CASTLDRAGANVLTF. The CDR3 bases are TGTGCCAGTACCCTCGACAGGGCTGGGGCCAACGTCCTGACTTTC.

In DNA form, the CDR3 reads TGTGCCAGCGTGCAGGGGGCCAGAACCCACACCGGGGAGCTGTTTTTT. It yields the protein CASVQGARTHTGELFF. The chain employs TRBV28 and TRBJ2-2, with 8 bases fitting TRBD1. The ends lost 8 bases at V and 3 bases at J; junction bases unmatched: 11. Germline-derived CDR1 and CDR2 are MDHEN and SYDVKM. The CDR3 has 16 amino acids. Supplemented by reference TRBV28 and TRBJ2-2, the full variable domain reads DVKVTQSSRYLVKRTGEKVFLECVQDMDHENMFWYRQDPGLGLRLIYFSYDVKMKEKGDIPEGYSVSREKKERFSLILESASTNQTSMYLCASVQGARTHTGELFFGEGSRLTVL.

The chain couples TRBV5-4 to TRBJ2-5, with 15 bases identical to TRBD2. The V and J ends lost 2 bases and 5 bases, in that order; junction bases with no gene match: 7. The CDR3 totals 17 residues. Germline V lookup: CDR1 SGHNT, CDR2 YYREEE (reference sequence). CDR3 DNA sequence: TGTGCCAGCAGCTTAGACGGACTAGCGGGGGGGCGGGAGACCCAGTACTTC. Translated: CASSLDGLAGGRETQYF. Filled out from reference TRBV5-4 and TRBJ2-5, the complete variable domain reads ETGVTQSPTHLIKTRGQQVTLRCSSQSGHNTVSWYQQALGQGPQFIFQYYREEENGRGNFPPRFSGLQFPNYSSELNVNALELDDSALYLCASSLDGLAGGRETQYFGPGTRLLVL.

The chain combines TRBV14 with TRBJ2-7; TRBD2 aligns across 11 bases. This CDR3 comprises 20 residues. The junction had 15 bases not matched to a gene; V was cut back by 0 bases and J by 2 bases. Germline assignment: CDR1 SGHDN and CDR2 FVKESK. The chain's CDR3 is CASSQDEQRSGREVPYEQYF. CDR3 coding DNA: TGTGCCAGCAGCCAAGATGAGCAGCGTAGCGGGAGGGAAGTCCCCTACGAGCAGTACTTC.

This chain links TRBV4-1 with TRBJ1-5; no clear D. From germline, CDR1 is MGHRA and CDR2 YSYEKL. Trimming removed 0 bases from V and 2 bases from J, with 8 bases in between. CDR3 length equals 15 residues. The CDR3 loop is CASSQDPSGNQPQHF. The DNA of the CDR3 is TGCGCCAGCAGCCAAGATCCGTCAGGCAATCAGCCCCAGCATTTT.

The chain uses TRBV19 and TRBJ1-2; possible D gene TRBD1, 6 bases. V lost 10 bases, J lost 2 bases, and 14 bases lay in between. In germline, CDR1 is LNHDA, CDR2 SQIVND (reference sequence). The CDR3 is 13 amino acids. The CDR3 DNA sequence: TGTGCCACACGCCGGGACACAAACTATGGCTACACCTTC. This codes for CATRRDTNYGYTF.

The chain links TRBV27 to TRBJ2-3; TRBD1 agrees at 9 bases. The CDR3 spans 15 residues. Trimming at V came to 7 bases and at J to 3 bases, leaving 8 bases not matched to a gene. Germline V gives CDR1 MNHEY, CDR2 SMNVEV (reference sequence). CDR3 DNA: TGTGCCAGCACAAACAGGGGGCCGGGGACAGATACGCAGTATTTT. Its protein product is CASTNRGPGTDTQYF.